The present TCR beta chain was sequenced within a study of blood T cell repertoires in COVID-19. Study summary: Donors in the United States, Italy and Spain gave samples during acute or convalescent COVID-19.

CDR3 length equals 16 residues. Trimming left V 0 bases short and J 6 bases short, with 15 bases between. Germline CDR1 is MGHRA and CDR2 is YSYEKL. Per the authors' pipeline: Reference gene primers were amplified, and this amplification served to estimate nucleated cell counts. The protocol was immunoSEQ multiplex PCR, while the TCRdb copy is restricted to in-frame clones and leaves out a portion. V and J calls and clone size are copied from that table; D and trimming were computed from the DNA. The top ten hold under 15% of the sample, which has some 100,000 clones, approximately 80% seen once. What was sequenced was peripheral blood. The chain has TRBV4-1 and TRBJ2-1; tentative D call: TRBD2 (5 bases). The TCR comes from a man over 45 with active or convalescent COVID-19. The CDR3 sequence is CASSQDVTREFNEQFF. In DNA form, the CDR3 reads TGCGCCAGCAGCCAAGATGTAACGAGGGAGTTCAATGAGCAGTTCTTC.